This TCR beta chain was captured by sequencing in a study of identical twins. Notes on the study in general: Low generation-probability sequences were in excess among twin-shared out-of-frame alpha sequences. Sharing of beta out-of-frame sequences by twins showed a weaker excess.

CDR3 size: 13 residues. Looked up from germline, CDR1 is DFQATT and CDR2 is SNEGSKA (reference sequence). Deletions cut 6 bases from V and 3 bases from J, with 14 bases between. Only a few counts were recorded for this clonotype. What it recognizes is unknown. Everyone who donated was a healthy Caucasian. TCRdb analysed the 5' RACE reads with MiXCR anew, one entry per CDR3 protein. The sample contains 300,000 to 400,000 distinct CDR3 sequences, 7% to 9.5% of which appear only once. The origin of this receptor is a woman between 45 and 60 years old in good health. Specimen: naive T cells sorted from blood. The chain has TRBV20-1 and TRBJ1-1; possibly TRBD1 for D (6 bases). The CDR3 loop is CSASSGVYTEAFF. Written as DNA, the CDR3 is TGCAGTGCCTCCTCAGGGGTCTACACTGAAGCTTTCTTT.